This T cell receptor beta chain was recovered during a study of T cell repertoires in cytomegalovirus infection. Overall study context: Signatures in public TCR beta sequences pointed to both CMV infection and matching HLA type.

Worth noting for this clonotype: Its antigen is currently unknown.

Regarding the study as a whole: Totalled public TCR beta family frequency picked out people who carried CMV plus the relevant HLA.

CDR3 size: 14 residues. Germline V CDR1 and CDR2: PRHDT, FYEKMQ (reference sequence). Between the trimmed V and J ends, which lost 7 bases and 0 bases, there was a span of 11 bases. TCRdb used MiXCR to reprocess the reads, holding one entry per CDR3 protein. This table has around 240,000 distinct CDR3 sequences, 22% appearing once. The chain recombines TRBV13 with TRBJ2-3; possibly TRBD1 or TRBD2 for D (5 bases each). The specimen sequenced was CD8+ T cells from PBMCs. The TCR was taken from a human donor in good health (CMV status not recorded). Some clones in this sample may be carry-over from other donors' samples. CDR3 in amino acids: CASNTGHSTDTQYF. The CDR3 DNA is TGTGCCAGCAACACGGGGCATAGCACAGATACGCAGTATTTT.